This T cell receptor (beta chain) was sequenced in a study of blood T cell repertoires in COVID-19. Looking at the study overall: Acute and convalescent COVID-19 specimens originated in the United States, Italy and Spain. T cells, B-cell-depleted T cells, or PBMCs provided the cDNA or gDNA that served as material.

Germline CDR1 is SGHAT and CDR2 is FQNNGV. Trimming took 4 bases from V and 4 from J, leaving 16 bases between them. CDR3 length: 15 residues. Ages ranged from about 18 to 89 years, with residence in fewer than 25 US areas. Repertoires were generated with immunoSEQ multiplex PCR, while TCRdb's copy carries only in-frame clones and drops some. The sample comprises 200,000 to 250,000 clones, roughly 84% of which are singletons, and around 6.5% rests with the top ten. This clone was recorded once. Material: PBMCs or T cells enriched from blood (not recorded which). This clonotype was obtained from a woman aged 40 to 49 who had recovered from COVID-19. The chain has TRBV11-2 and TRBJ1-2; no reliable D call. CDR3 nucleotide sequence: TGTGCCAGCAGCTCGGTACGGGATGTCGGCTATGGCTACACCTTC. Its protein product is CASSSVRDVGYGYTF.